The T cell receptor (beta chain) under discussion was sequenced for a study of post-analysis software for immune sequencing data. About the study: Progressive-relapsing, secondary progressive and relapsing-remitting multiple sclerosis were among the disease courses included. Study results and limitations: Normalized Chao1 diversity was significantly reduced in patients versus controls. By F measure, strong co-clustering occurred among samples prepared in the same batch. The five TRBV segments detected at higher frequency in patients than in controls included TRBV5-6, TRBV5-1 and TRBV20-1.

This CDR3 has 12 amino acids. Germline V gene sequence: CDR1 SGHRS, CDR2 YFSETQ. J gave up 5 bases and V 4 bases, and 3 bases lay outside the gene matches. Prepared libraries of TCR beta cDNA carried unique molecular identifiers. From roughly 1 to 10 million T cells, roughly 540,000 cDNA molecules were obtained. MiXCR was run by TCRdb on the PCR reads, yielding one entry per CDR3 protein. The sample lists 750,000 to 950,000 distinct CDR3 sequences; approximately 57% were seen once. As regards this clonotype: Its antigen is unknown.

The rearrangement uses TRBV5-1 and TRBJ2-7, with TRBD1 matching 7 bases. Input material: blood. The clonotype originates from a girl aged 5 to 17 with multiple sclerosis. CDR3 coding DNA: TGCGCCAGCAGCAAAACAGGGGACGAGCAGTACTTC. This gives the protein CASSKTGDEQYF.